This T cell receptor beta chain came from a study of patients and donors after allogeneic stem cell transplantation. MiXCR, applied by TCRdb to the RT-PCR reads, yields one record per CDR3 protein. The repertoire holds approximately 25,000 distinct CDR3 sequences, with about 28% as singletons. The CDR3 is 18 residues long. V lost 2 bases and J lost 5, with 19 bases in between. Germline CDR1 SGHVS, CDR2 FNYEAQ. The specimen sequenced was blood, either unsorted or a sorted T cell fraction (not recorded which). This clonotype was obtained from a human donor who was either an allogeneic HSCT recipient or a stem cell or donor lymphocyte infusion donor (not recorded which). It is not recorded whose cells these are; they may come from a transplant donor. The V gene is TRBV7-6, the J gene TRBJ1-6, with D possibly being TRBD1 (6 bases). This CDR3 is CASSLLPPSGANNSPLHF. CDR3 sequence (DNA): TGTGCCAGCAGCTTATTGCCTCCCTCAGGGGCCAATAATTCACCCCTCCACTTT.